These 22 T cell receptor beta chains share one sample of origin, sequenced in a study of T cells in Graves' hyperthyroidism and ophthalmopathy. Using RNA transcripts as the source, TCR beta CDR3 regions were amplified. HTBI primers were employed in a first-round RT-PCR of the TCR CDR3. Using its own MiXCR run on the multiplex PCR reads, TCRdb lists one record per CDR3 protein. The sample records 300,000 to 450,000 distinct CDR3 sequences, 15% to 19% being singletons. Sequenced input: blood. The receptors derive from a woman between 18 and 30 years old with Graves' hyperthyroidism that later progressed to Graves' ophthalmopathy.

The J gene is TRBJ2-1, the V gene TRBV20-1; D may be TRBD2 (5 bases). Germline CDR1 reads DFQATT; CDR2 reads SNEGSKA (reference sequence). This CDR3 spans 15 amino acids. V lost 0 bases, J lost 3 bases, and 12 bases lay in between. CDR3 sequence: CSARDIGKNYNEQFF. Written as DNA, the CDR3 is TGCAGTGCTAGAGATATCGGGAAGAACTACAATGAGCAGTTCTTC.

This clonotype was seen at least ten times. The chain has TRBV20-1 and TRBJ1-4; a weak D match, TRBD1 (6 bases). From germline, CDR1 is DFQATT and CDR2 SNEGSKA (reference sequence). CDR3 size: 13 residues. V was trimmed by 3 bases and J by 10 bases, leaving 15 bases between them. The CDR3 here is CSASGGAGGKLFF. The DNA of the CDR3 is TGCAGTGCTAGTGGGGGGGCGGGGGGAAAACTGTTTTTT.

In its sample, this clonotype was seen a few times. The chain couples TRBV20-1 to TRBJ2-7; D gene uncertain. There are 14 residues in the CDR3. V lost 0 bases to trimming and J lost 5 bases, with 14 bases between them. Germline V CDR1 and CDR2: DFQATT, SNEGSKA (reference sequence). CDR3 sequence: CSARDRNWVNEQYF. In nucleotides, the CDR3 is TGCAGTGCTAGAGATCGGAATTGGGTGAACGAGCAGTACTTC.

CDR3 in amino acids: CASEEVLYDKNIQYF. The CDR3 region has the DNA TGTGCTAGTGAGGAAGTACTTTATGATAAAAACATTCAGTACTTC. The genes are TRBV12-5 and TRBJ2-4; D uncertain. Trimming removed 7 bases from V and 4 bases from J, with 17 bases in between. The CDR3 spans 15 residues. CDR1 is LGHNT, CDR2 FRNRAP, per germline.

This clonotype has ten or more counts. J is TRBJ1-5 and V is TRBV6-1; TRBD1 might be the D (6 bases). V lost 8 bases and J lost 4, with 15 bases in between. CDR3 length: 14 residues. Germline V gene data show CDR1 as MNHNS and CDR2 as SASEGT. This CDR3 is CASGDTGRNQPQHF. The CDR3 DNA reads TGTGCCAGCGGAGATACAGGGAGAAATCAGCCCCAGCATTTT.

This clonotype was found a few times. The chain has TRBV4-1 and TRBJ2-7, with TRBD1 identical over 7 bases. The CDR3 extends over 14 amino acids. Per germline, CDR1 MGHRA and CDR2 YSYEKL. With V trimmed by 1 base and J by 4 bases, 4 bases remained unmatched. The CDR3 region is CASSQGTGLYEQYF. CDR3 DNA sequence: TGCGCCAGCAGCCAAGGGACAGGACTGTACGAGCAGTACTTC.

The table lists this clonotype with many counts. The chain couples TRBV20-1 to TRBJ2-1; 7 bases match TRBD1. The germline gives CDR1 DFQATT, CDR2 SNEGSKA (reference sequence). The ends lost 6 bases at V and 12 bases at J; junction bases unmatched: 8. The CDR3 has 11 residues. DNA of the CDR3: TGCAGTGCAGTCCTCCGGGACAGGCAGTTCTTC. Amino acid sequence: CSAVLRDRQFF.

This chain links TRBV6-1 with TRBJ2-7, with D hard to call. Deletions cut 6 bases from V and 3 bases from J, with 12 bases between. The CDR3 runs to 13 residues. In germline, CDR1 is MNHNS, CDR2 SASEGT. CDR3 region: CASSKGPGYEQYF. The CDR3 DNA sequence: TGTGCCAGCAGCAAAGGACCAGGCTACGAGCAGTACTTC.

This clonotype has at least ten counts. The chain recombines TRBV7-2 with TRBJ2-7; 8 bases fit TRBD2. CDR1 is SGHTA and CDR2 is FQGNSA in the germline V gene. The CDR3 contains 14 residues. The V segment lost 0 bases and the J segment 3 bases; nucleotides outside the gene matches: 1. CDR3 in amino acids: CASSLALADYEQYF. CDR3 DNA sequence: TGTGCCAGCAGCTTAGCACTAGCGGACTACGAGCAGTACTTC. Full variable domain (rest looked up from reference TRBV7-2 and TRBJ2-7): GAGVSQSPSNKVTEKGKDVELRCDPISGHTALYWYRQSLGQGLEFLIYFQGNSAPDKSGLPSDRFSAERTGGSVSTLTIQRTQQEDSAVYLCASSLALADYEQYFGPGTRLTVT.

The CDR3 DNA reads TGTGCCAGCAGCGGGACAGGGAGGTACAATGAGCAGTTCTTC. Amino acids: CASSGTGRYNEQFF. This chain links TRBV27 with TRBJ2-1, with 9 positions matching TRBD1. Germline CDR1 is MNHEY and CDR2 is SMNVEV (reference sequence). The CDR3 totals 14 residues. J was trimmed by 4 bases and V by 6 bases; bases with no gene match: 4.

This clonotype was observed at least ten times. The CDR3 coding sequence is TGTGCCAGCAGTTCGCCCGGGGGGACGAGGAATGAGCAGTTCTTC. Translating it yields CASSSPGGTRNEQFF. J is TRBJ2-1 and V is TRBV6-1, with TRBD2 matching 7 bases. The CDR3 runs to 15 residues. CDR1 is MNHNS, CDR2 SASEGT, per germline. J gave up 7 bases and V 5 bases, and 11 bases lay outside the gene matches.

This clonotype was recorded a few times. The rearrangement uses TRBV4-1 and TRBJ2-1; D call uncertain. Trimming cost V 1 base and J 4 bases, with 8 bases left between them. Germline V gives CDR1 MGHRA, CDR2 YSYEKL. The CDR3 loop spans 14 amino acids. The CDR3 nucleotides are TGCGCCAGCAGCCAAGTTGAGTTTTACAATGAGCAGTTCTTC. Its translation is CASSQVEFYNEQFF.

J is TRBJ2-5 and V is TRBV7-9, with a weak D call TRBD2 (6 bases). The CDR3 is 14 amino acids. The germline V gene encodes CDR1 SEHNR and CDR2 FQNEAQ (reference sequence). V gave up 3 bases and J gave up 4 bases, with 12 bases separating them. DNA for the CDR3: TGTGCCAGCAGCTTGGCGGGAAGGTCAGAGACCCAGTACTTC. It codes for CASSLAGRSETQYF.

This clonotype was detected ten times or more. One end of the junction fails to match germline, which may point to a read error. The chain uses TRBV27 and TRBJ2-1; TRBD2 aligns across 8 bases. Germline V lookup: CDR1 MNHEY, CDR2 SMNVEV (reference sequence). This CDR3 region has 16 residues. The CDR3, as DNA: TGTGCCATCAGTCGGGGGGGCAGTGGCTCCTACAATGAGCAGTTCTTC. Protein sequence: CAISRGGSGSYNEQFF.

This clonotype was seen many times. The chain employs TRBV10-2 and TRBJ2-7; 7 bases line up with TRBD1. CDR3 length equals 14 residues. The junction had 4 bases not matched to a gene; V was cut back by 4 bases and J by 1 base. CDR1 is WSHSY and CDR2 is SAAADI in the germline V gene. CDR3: CASSVLTGSYEQYF. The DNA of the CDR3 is TGCGCCAGCAGTGTCTTGACAGGGTCCTACGAGCAGTACTTC.

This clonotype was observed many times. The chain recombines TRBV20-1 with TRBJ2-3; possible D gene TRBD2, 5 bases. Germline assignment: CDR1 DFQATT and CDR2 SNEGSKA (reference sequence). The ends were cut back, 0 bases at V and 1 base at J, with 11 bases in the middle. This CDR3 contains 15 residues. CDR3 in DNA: TGCAGTGCTAGAGATCCGAACGGGGGCACAGATACGCAGTATTTT. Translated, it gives CSARDPNGGTDTQYF.

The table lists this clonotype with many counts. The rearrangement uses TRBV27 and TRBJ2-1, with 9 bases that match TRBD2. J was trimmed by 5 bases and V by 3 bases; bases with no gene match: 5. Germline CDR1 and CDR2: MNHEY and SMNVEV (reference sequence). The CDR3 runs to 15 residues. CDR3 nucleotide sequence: TGTGCCAGCAGTTTGGGGACTAGCACGCACAATGAGCAGTTCTTC. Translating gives CASSLGTSTHNEQFF.

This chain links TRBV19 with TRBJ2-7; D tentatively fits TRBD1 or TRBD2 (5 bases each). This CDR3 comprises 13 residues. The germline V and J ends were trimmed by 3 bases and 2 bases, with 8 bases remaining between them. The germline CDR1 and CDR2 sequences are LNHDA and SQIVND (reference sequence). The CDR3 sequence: CASSMRGPYEQYF. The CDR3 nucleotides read TGTGCCAGTAGTATGAGGGGTCCCTACGAGCAGTACTTC.

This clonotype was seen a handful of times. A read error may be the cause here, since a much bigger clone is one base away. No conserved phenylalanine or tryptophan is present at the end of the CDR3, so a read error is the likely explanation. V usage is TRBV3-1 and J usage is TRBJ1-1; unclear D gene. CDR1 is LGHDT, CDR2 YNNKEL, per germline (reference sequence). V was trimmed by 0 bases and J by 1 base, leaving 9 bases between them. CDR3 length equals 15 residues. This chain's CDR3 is CASSQDVGRNTEAFS. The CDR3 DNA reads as TGTGCCAGCAGCCAAGACGTAGGAAGGAACACTGAAGCTTTCTCT.

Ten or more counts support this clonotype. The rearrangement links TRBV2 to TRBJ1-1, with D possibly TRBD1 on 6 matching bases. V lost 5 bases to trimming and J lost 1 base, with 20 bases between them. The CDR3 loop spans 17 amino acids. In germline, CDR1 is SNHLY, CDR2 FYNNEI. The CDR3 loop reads CASSPRGLNLRNTEAFF. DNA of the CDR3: TGTGCCAGCAGTCCCAGGGGTCTCAACCTCCGGAACACTGAAGCTTTCTTT.

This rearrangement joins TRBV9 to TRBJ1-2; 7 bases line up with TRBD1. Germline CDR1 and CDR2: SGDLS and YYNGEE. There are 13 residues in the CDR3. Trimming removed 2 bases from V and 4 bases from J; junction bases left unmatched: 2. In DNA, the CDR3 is TGTGCCAGCAGCGTGGGACAGCTCTATGGCTACACCTTC. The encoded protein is CASSVGQLYGYTF.

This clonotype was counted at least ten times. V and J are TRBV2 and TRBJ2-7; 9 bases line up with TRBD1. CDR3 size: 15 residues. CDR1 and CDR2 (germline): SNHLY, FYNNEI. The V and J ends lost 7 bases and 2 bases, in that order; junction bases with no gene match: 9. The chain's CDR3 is CASKKGQGPTYEQYF. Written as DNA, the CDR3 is TGTGCCAGCAAGAAGGGACAGGGACCAACCTACGAGCAGTACTTC.